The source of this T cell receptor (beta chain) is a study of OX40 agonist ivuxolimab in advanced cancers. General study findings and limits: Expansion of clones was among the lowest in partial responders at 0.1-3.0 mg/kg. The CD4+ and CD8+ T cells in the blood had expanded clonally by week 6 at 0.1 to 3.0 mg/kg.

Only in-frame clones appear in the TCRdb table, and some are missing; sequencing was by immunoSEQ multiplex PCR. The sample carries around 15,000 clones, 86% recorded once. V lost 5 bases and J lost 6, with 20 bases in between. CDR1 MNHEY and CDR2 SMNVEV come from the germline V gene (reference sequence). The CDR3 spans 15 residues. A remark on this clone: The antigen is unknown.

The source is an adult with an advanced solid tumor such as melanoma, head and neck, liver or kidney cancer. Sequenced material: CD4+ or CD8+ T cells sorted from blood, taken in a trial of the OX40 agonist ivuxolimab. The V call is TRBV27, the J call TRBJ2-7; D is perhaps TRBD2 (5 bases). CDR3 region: CASSPRDTSSREQYF. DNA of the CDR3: TGTGCCAGCAGTCCCCGGGATACTTCATCTCGCGAGCAGTACTTC.